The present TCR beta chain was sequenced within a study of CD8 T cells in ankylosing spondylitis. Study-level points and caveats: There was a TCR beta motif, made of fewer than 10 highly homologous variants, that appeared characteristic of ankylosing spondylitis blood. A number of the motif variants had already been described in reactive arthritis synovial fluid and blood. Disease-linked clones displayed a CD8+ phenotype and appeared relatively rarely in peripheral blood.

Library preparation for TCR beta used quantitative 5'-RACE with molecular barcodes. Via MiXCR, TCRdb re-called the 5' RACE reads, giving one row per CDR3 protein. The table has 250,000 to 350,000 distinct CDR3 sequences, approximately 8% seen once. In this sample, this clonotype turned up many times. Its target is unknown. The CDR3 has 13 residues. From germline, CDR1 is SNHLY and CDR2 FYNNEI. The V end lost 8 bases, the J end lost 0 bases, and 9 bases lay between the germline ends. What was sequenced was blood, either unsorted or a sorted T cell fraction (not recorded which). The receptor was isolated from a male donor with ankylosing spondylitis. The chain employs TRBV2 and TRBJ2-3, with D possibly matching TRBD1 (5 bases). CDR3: CASGSGSTDTQYF. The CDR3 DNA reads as TGTGCCAGCGGGTCAGGGAGCACAGATACGCAGTATTTT.